These 12 T cell receptor beta chains were sequenced from one sample in a study of cytomegalovirus exposure and HLA in healthy donors. Use of 60 Vbeta and 13 Jbeta primers characterized the PCR. Clones were sequenced by immunoSEQ multiplex PCR, and TCRdb holds only the in-frame ones, with some missing. This table has around 210,000 clones, 60% to 80% appearing once. Material: PBMCs. These receptors all stem from a woman in her twenties or thirties in good health and CMV-seronegative.

The V gene is TRBV9, the J gene TRBJ2-7, with 8 positions matching TRBD1. V lost 4 bases, J lost 1 base, and 10 bases stayed unmatched. Per germline, CDR1 SGDLS and CDR2 YYNGEE. CDR3 length equals 16 residues. CDR3: CASSLSPGTGSYEQYF. In DNA form, the CDR3 reads TGTGCCAGCAGCCTCTCCCCGGGGACAGGATCCTACGAGCAGTACTTC.

In this sample, this clone turned up once. This sequence joins TRBV18 and TRBJ2-1; 13 nucleotides line up with TRBD2. Per germline, CDR1 KGHSH and CDR2 LQKENI. CDR3 length equals 16 residues. V lost 7 bases to trimming and J lost 2 bases; unmatched junction nucleotides: 5. CDR3 in DNA: TGTGCCAGCTTACGGACTAGCGGGAGTCCCTACAATGAGCAGTTCTTC. Translating it yields CASLRTSGSPYNEQFF.

The chain joins TRBV30 to TRBJ2-5, with TRBD2 identical over 7 bases. CDR1 is GTSNPN, CDR2 SVGIG, per germline (reference sequence). The CDR3 sequence is 13 residues long. J was trimmed by 2 bases and V by 8 bases; bases with no gene match: 8. The CDR3: CAGTLAVQETQYF. Here the CDR3 DNA reads TGTGCCGGGACCCTAGCGGTTCAAGAGACCCAGTACTTC. Looking up the rest from reference TRBV30 and TRBJ2-5 gives the full variable domain: SQTIHQWPATLVQPVGSPLSLECTVEGTSNPNLYWYRQAAGRGLQLLFYSVGIGQISSEVPQNLSASRPQDRQFILSSKKLLLSDSGFYLCAGTLAVQETQYFGPGTRLLVL.

As for this clone: One end of the junction is discordant with germline, which a read error may explain. This chain links TRBV7-9 with TRBJ2-2; tentative D call: TRBD2 (5 bases). Per germline, CDR1 SEHNR and CDR2 FQNEAQ (reference sequence). The CDR3 is 15 residues long. In nucleotides, the CDR3 is TGTTCCAGCAGCCCCAGGACTTCAGGCCGGGGGGAGCTGTTTTTT. This sequence encodes CSSSPRTSGRGELFF. The whole variable domain, remainder taken from reference TRBV7-9 and TRBJ2-2, is DTGVSQNPRHKITKRGQNVTFRCDPISEHNRLYWYRQTLGQGPEFLTYFQNEAQLEKSRLLSDRFSAERPKGSFSTLEIQRTEQGDSAMYLCSSSPRTSGRGELFFGEGSRLTVL.

The chain uses TRBV7-8 and TRBJ1-5; the D is unclear. CDR3 length: 15 amino acids. V lost 7 bases to trimming and J lost 0 bases, with 13 bases between them. The germline CDR1 and CDR2 sequences are SGHVS and FQNEAQ. The CDR3 sequence: CASTPREYSNQPQHF. The CDR3 DNA reads as TGTGCCAGCACCCCTAGAGAGTATAGCAATCAGCCCCAGCATTTT.

This clone was observed a few times. V gene TRBV5-4 combines with J gene TRBJ1-4; D unclear. V lost 4 bases and J lost 8, with 15 bases in between. The CDR3 is made up of 14 amino acids. Germline CDR1 reads SGHNT; CDR2 reads YYREEE (reference sequence). CDR3 residues: CASSLAGSREKLFF. CDR3 nucleotides: TGTGCCAGCAGCCTGGCGGGGAGTCGGGAAAAACTGTTTTTT. Together with reference TRBV5-4 and TRBJ1-4, the CDR3 gives the full variable domain: ETGVTQSPTHLIKTRGQQVTLRCSSQSGHNTVSWYQQALGQGPQFIFQYYREEENGRGNFPPRFSGLQFPNYSSELNVNALELDDSALYLCASSLAGSREKLFFGSGTQLSVL.

The gene calls are TRBV10-2 and TRBJ2-5, with D unclear. Near its end, the DNA agrees better with TRBJ2-7, so the J call may be wrong. This CDR3 comprises 14 residues. Germline loops: CDR1 WSHSY, CDR2 SAAADI. CDR3 region: CASSEIPVDYEQYF. The CDR3 DNA sequence: TGCGCCAGCAGTGAGATCCCCGTTGACTACGAGCAGTACTTC.

The gene calls are TRBV2 and TRBJ2-2, with 10 bases lining up with TRBD1. After removal of 5 bases from V and 7 bases from J, the junction contained 4 bases not matched to a gene. The CDR3 extends over 14 amino acids. Germline CDR1 SNHLY, CDR2 FYNNEI. The CDR3 nucleotides are TGTGCCAGCAGTCGGGACAGGGGTCACGGGGAGCTGTTTTTT. It translates to CASSRDRGHGELFF.

The chain combines TRBV18 with TRBJ1-5, with 8 bases fitting TRBD1. Trimming took 3 bases from V and 5 from J; bases not matched to a gene: 6. CDR3 length: 15 residues. Germline V gene data show CDR1 as KGHSH and CDR2 as LQKENI. In nucleotides, the CDR3 is TGTGCCAGCTCACCCTCAGGGGGCTCCCATCAGCCCCAGCATTTT. Its translation is CASSPSGGSHQPQHF.

The chain is built from TRBV28 and TRBJ2-7; 7 bases map to TRBD1. With V trimmed by 5 bases and J by 5 bases, 12 bases remained unmatched. The germline gives CDR1 MDHEN, CDR2 SYDVKM. The CDR3 sequence is 15 residues long. The DNA for the CDR3 is TGTGCCAGCAGTACCCGGGACAGAATTATCCACGAGCAGTACTTC. This codes for CASSTRDRIIHEQYF.

This clone was seen a few times. Other DNA sequences in the same sample also yield this CDR3. V gene TRBV7-9 combines with J gene TRBJ1-2; 8 bases match TRBD1. The germline V gene has CDR1 SEHNR and CDR2 FQNEAQ (reference sequence). The CDR3 runs to 14 residues. V was clipped by 5 bases and J by 3 bases; unmatched bases: 5. The CDR3 here is CASSPGQGDYGYTF. DNA for the CDR3: TGTGCCAGCAGCCCAGGACAGGGAGACTATGGCTACACCTTC.

The chain joins TRBV29-1 to TRBJ1-6; 10 bases align to TRBD1. CDR1 and CDR2 from the germline V gene are SQVTM and ANQGSEA. This CDR3 region has 18 residues. Trimming at V came to 3 bases and at J to 5 bases, leaving 13 bases not matched to a gene. CDR3 in amino acids: CSVDLYSGQGPDNSPLHF. The CDR3 DNA sequence: TGCAGCGTTGACCTTTATTCGGGACAGGGGCCCGATAATTCACCCCTCCACTTT. Combining the CDR3 with reference TRBV29-1 and TRBJ1-6 gives the whole variable domain SAVISQKPSRDICQRGTSLTIQCQVDSQVTMMFWYRQQPGQSLTLIATANQGSEATYESGFVIDKFPISRPNLTFSTLTVSNMSPEDSSIYLCSVDLYSGQGPDNSPLHFGNGTRLTVT.